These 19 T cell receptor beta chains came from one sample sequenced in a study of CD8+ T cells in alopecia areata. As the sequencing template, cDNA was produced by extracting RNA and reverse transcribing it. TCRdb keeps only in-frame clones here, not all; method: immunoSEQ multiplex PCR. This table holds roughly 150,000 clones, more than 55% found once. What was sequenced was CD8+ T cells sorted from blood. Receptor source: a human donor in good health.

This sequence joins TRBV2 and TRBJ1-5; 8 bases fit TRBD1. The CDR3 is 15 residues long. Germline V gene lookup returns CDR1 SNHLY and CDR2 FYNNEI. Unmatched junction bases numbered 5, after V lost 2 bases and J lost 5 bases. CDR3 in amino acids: CASSEFAGGYQPQHF. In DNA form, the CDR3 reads TGTGCCAGCAGTGAATTCGCAGGGGGCTATCAGCCCCAGCATTTT.

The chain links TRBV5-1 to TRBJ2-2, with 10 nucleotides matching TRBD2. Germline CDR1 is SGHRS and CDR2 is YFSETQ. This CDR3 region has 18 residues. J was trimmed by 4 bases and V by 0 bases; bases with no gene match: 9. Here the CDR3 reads CASSLERAGGPVTGELFF. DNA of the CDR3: TGCGCCAGCAGCTTGGAGCGAGCGGGAGGGCCCGTCACCGGGGAGCTGTTTTTT. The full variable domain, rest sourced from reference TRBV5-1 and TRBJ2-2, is KAGVTQTPRYLIKTRGQQVTLSCSPISGHRSVSWYQQTPGQGLQFLFEYFSETQRNKGNFPGRFSGRQFSNSRSEMNVSTLELGDSALYLCASSLERAGGPVTGELFFGEGSRLTVL.

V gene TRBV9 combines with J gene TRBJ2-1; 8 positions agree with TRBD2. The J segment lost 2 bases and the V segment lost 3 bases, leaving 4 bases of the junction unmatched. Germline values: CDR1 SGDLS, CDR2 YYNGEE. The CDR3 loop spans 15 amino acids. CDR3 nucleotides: TGTGCCAGCAGCGGAAGCGGGAGTCCCTACAATGAGCAGTTCTTC. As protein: CASSGSGSPYNEQFF.

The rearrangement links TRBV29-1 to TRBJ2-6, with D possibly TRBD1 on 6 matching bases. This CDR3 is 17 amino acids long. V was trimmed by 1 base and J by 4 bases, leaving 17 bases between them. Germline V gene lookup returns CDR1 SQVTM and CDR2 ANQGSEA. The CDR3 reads CSVEASTGLSGANVLTF. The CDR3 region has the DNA TGCAGCGTTGAAGCGTCTACAGGGCTGTCGGGGGCCAACGTCCTGACTTTC.

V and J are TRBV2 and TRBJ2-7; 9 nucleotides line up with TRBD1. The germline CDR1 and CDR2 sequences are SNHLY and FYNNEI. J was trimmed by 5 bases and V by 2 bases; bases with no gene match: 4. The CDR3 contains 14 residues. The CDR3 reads CASSESTGGHEQYF. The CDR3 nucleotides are TGTGCCAGCAGTGAATCGACAGGGGGGCACGAGCAGTACTTC.

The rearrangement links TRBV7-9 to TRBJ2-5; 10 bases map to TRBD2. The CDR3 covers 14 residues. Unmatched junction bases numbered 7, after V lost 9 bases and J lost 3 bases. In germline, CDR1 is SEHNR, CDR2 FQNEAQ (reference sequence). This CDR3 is CASAGTSVKETQYF. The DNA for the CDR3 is TGTGCCAGTGCAGGGACTAGCGTCAAAGAGACCCAGTACTTC. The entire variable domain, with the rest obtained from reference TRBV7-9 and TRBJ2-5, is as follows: DTGVSQNPRHKITKRGQNVTFRCDPISEHNRLYWYRQTLGQGPEFLTYFQNEAQLEKSRLLSDRFSAERPKGSFSTLEIQRTEQGDSAMYLCASAGTSVKETQYFGPGTRLLVL.

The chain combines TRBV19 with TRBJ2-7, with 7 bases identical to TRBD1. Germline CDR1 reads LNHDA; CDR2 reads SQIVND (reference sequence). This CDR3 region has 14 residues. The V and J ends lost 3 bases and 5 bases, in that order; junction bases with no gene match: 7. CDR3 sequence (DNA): TGTGCCAGTAGTATCCTGACAGGGTCAGACGAGCAGTACTTC. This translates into CASSILTGSDEQYF.

In nucleotides, the CDR3 is TGTGCCATCAGTGAGTCTTCAGGTCTGAATGAGCAGTTCTTC. This codes for CAISESSGLNEQFF. The chain joins TRBV10-3 to TRBJ2-1; D ambiguous. The V and J ends lost 0 bases and 7 bases respectively, with 10 bases between them. The germline CDR1 and CDR2 sequences are ENHRY and SYGVKD. The CDR3 is 14 residues long.

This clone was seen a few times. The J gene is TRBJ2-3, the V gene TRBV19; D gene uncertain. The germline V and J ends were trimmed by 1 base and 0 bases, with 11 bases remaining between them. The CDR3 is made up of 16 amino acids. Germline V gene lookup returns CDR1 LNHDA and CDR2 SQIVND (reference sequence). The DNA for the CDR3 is TGTGCCAGTAGTATAGCGAAAGGCTCTAGCACAGATACGCAGTATTTT. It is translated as CASSIAKGSSTDTQYF.

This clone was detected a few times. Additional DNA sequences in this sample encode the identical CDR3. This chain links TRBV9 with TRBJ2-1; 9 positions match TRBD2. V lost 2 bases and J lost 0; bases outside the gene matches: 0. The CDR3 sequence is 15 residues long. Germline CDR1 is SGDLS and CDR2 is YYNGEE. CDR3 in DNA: TGTGCCAGCAGCGTTAGCGGGAGCTCCTACAATGAGCAGTTCTTC. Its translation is CASSVSGSSYNEQFF.

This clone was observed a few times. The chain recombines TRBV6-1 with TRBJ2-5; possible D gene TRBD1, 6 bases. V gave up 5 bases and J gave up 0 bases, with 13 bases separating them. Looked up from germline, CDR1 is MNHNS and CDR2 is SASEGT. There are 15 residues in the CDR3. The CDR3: CASSPVPGDQETQYF. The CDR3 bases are TGTGCCAGCAGTCCCGTACCAGGGGACCAAGAGACCCAGTACTTC.

Here the CDR3 DNA reads TGTGCCAGCAGCGTATCGACAGGGGCCTACGAGCAGTACTTC. It specifies CASSVSTGAYEQYF. The chain links TRBV9 to TRBJ2-7; 8 bases agree with TRBD1. CDR3 length equals 14 residues. The J segment lost 2 bases and the V segment lost 1 base, leaving 2 bases of the junction unmatched. Germline lookup yields CDR1 SGDLS and CDR2 YYNGEE.

Here the CDR3 DNA reads TGCAGCGTTGAGGTCGGCATTAGGAACGAGCAGTACTTC. Translating it yields CSVEVGIRNEQYF. The V and J genes are TRBV29-1 and TRBJ2-7; D is undetermined. The CDR3 is made up of 13 amino acids. CDR1 and CDR2 from the germline V gene are SQVTM and ANQGSEA. Trimming stripped 3 bases from V and 5 bases from J, with 14 bases between.

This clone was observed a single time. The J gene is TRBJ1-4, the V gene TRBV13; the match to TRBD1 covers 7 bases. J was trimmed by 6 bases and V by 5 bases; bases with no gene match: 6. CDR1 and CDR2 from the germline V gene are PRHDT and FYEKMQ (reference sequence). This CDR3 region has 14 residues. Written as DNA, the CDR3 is TGTGCCAGCAGCACCGGAACAGGGGATGAAAAACTGTTTTTT. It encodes CASSTGTGDEKLFF.

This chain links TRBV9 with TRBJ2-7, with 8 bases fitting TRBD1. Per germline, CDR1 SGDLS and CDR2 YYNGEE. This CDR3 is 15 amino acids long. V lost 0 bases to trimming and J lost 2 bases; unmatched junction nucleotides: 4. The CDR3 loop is CASSVGGTGAYEQYF. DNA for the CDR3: TGTGCCAGCAGCGTAGGTGGGACAGGCGCCTACGAGCAGTACTTC.

The CDR3 protein is CASSPGTSGANVLTF. The DNA for the CDR3 is TGTGCCAGCAGTCCCGGGACTTCTGGGGCCAACGTCCTGACTTTC. The rearrangement uses TRBV27 and TRBJ2-6; D is perhaps TRBD2 (6 bases). The CDR3 sequence is 15 residues long. Trimming left V 5 bases short and J 1 base short, with 9 bases between. Per germline, CDR1 MNHEY and CDR2 SMNVEV (reference sequence).

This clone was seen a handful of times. The CDR3 nucleotides are TGCAGCGTTCAAACTGGCAGGGGGCCCACCGGGGAGCTGTTTTTT. It specifies CSVQTGRGPTGELFF. This chain connects TRBV29-1 to TRBJ2-2, with 8 bases that match TRBD1. Looked up from germline, CDR1 is SQVTM and CDR2 is ANQGSEA. CDR3 length equals 15 residues. Germline trimming cut 5 bases from V and 4 bases from J; bases unmatched to any gene: 9.

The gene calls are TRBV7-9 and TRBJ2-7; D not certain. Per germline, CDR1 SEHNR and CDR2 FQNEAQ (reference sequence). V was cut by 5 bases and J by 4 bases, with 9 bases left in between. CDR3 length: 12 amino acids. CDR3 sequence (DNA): TGTGCCAGCAGCGCCACCCCATACGAGCAGTACTTC. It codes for CASSATPYEQYF.

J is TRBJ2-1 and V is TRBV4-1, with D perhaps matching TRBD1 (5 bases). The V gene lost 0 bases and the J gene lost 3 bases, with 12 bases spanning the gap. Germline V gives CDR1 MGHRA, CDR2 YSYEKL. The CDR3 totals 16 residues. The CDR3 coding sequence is TGCGCCAGCAGCCAAGAAGGGGTGGCCGGCTACAATGAGCAGTTCTTC. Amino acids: CASSQEGVAGYNEQFF.